The clone carrying this TCR beta chain appeared many times. The antigen is unknown. This sample was included in a study of breast tumors, draining lymph nodes, adjacent tissues. In TCRdb, the multiplex PCR reads were re-called with MiXCR into one record per CDR3 protein. The data show more than 50,000 distinct CDR3 sequences, about 40% seen once. V was clipped by 8 bases and J by 3 bases, with 10 bases between them. The CDR3 extends over 13 amino acids. From germline, CDR1 is LNHDA and CDR2 SQIVND (reference sequence). Points from the study as a whole: Tumor and nontumor repertoires were significantly more similar in luminal-like than in basal-like breast cancer. Tumor repertoires ranked between lymph nodes and nontumor tissue in diversity, with V and J gene preferences.

J is TRBJ1-4 and V is TRBV19; no clear D gene. This TCR came from a female donor with breast cancer. Some clones in this sample may be carry-over from other donors' samples. Sequencing used breast tumor tissue. The CDR3 region has the DNA TGTGCCAGTCGTTTAAGCCCTAATGAAAAACTGTTTTTT. Translated, it gives CASRLSPNEKLFF.